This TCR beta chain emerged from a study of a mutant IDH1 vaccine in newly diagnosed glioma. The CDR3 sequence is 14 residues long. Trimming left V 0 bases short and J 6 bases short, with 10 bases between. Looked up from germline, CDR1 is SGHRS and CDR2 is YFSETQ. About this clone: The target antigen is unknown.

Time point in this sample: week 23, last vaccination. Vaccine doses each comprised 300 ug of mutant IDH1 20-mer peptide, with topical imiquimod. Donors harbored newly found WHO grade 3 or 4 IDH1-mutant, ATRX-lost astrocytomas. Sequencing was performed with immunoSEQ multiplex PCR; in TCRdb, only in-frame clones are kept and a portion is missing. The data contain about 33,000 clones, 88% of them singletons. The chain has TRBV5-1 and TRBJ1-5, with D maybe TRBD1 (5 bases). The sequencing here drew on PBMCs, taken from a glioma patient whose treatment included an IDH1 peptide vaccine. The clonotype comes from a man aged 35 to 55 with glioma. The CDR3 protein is CASSLGQGTQPQHF. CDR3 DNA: TGCGCCAGCAGCTTGGGGCAGGGAACTCAGCCCCAGCATTTT.